Below are 21 T cell receptor beta chains sequenced from a single sample in a study of control samples from healthy donors and cancer patients (TCRdb year 2020). Library preparation used the immunoSEQ multiplex PCR assay. Drawn from immuneACCESS, this table holds only the in-frame rearrangements with V and J called that TCRdb kept. Clones are partly lost; checked studies trace under half to an unresolved V gene and leave the rest unexplained. This sample lists 150,000 to 200,000 clones; roughly nine tenths were detected once. The ten largest clones represent around 1.5% of the sample. Specimen: blood. All receptors come from a woman aged 25 to 39 in good health.

In its sample, this clone was seen a few times. The chain combines TRBV6-4 with TRBJ2-3; TRBD1 agrees at 12 bases. Germline values: CDR1 MRHNA, CDR2 SNTAGT. This CDR3 is 18 amino acids long. V dropped 3 bases and J dropped 4; count of bases not matched to a gene: 11. The CDR3 loop is CASSEFGTGGEGADTQYF. In nucleotides, the CDR3 is TGTGCCAGCAGTGAGTTCGGGACAGGGGGCGAGGGAGCAGATACGCAGTATTTT.

This sequence joins TRBV15 and TRBJ1-6; D gene ambiguous. CDR1 LNHNV and CDR2 YYDKDF come from the germline V gene (reference sequence). V lost 0 bases and J 3 bases, leaving 3 bases between the germline ends. This CDR3 has 14 amino acids. The CDR3 spells CATSREGYNSPLHF. CDR3 DNA sequence: TGTGCCACCAGCAGAGAGGGCTATAATTCACCCCTCCACTTT.

V gene TRBV5-6 combines with J gene TRBJ1-2; D is possibly TRBD1 (6 bases). Germline assignment: CDR1 SGHDT and CDR2 YYEEEE. V was cut by 2 bases and J by 8 bases, with 10 bases left in between. CDR3 size: 12 residues. The CDR3 loop is CASSFSGEGYTF. The DNA for the CDR3 is TGTGCCAGCAGCTTCTCAGGGGAGGGCTACACCTTC. The full variable domain, rest sourced from reference TRBV5-6 and TRBJ1-2, is DAGVTQSPTHLIKTRGQQVTLRCSPKSGHDTVSWYQQALGQGPQFIFQYYEEEERQRGNFPDRFSGHQFPNYSSELNVNALLLGDSALYLCASSFSGEGYTFGSGTRLTVV.

This chain uses TRBV4-3 with TRBJ2-1, with 8 positions matching TRBD2. V lost 4 bases to trimming and J lost 0 bases; unmatched junction nucleotides: 2. In germline, CDR1 is LGHNA, CDR2 YSLEER. This CDR3 is built from 15 residues. The CDR3 region has the DNA TGCGCCAGCAGCCGCGGGACTAGCTCCTACAATGAGCAGTTCTTC. This translates into CASSRGTSSYNEQFF.

V and J are TRBV12-3 or TRBV12-4 and TRBJ1-2, with D perhaps matching TRBD1 (5 bases). Trimming cost V 1 base and J 7 bases, with 10 bases left between them. The CDR3 runs 13 residues. The CDR3 bases are TGTGCCAGCAGTTTAGGAGGGGTTACTGGCTACACCTTC. Translating gives CASSLGGVTGYTF.

The chain recombines TRBV5-1 with TRBJ2-7; D could derive from TRBD1 or TRBD2 (5 bases each). Trimming removed 3 bases at V and 7 bases at J, with 8 bases between. Germline values: CDR1 SGHRS, CDR2 YFSETQ. CDR3 size: 11 residues. The CDR3 here is CASSWGGEQYF. The DNA for the CDR3 is TGCGCCAGCAGCTGGGGCGGGGAGCAGTACTTC.

There are a few counts of this clone. This sample includes further DNA sequences coding for the same CDR3. The CDR3 protein is CASSTVLYGYTF. As DNA, the CDR3 is TGTGCCAGTAGTACCGTCCTATATGGCTACACCTTC. The chain links TRBV19 to TRBJ1-2, with D hard to call. Germline-derived CDR1 and CDR2 are LNHDA and SQIVND (reference sequence). The length of the CDR3 is 12 residues. With 4 bases removed from V and 5 bases from J, the gap between germline ends came to 8 bases.

The chain joins TRBV19 to TRBJ2-3, with D possibly being TRBD2 (6 bases). The germline gives CDR1 LNHDA, CDR2 SQIVND (reference sequence). The CDR3 runs 13 residues. V was trimmed by 3 bases and J by 3 bases, leaving 7 bases between them. The DNA for the CDR3 is TGTGCCAGTAGTATCCGGGGGACAGATACGCAGTATTTT. It is translated as CASSIRGTDTQYF.

V usage is TRBV5-6 and J usage is TRBJ1-6, with D hard to call. Germline V CDR1 and CDR2: SGHDT, YYEEEE. The V end was cut by 2 bases, the J end by 7 bases, with 10 bases between. This CDR3 has 14 residues. This chain's CDR3 is CASSFGRPNSPLHF. In DNA form, the CDR3 reads TGTGCCAGCAGCTTCGGCAGGCCCAATTCACCCCTCCACTTT.

The chain couples TRBV14 to TRBJ2-5; TRBD1 agrees at 11 bases. Per the germline V gene, CDR1 is SGHDN and CDR2 is FVKESK. This CDR3 region has 15 residues. V was clipped by 3 bases and J by 4 bases; unmatched bases: 4. The CDR3 bases are TGTGCCAGCAGCCATCGGGACAGGGGGGGAGAGACCCAGTACTTC. Translated, it gives CASSHRDRGGETQYF.

The V call is TRBV7-3, the J call TRBJ1-5; no clear D. The V and J ends lost 6 bases and 5 bases respectively, with 11 bases between them. Germline V CDR1 and CDR2: SGHTA, FQGTGA. The CDR3 is 13 residues long. CDR3 DNA: TGTGCCAGCAGTCCGGACGGGGATCAGCCCCAGCATTTT. It encodes CASSPDGDQPQHF.

The chain couples TRBV6-4 to TRBJ2-1, with TRBD1 identical over 8 bases. Germline-derived CDR1 and CDR2 are MRHNA and SNTAGT. The CDR3 sequence is 13 residues long. V gave up 2 bases and J gave up 6 bases; unmatched junction bases: 0. CDR3 coding DNA: TGTGCCAGCAGTGACCAGGGGGCCAATGAGCAGTTCTTC. It specifies CASSDQGANEQFF.

V is TRBV18 and J is TRBJ2-1; 13 bases are a match to TRBD2. In germline, CDR1 is KGHSH, CDR2 LQKENI. The CDR3 sequence is 14 residues long. J gave up 5 bases and V 5 bases, and 0 bases lay outside the gene matches. CDR3 bases: TGTGCCAGCTCAGGGACTAGCGGGAACAATGAGCAGTTCTTC. It codes for CASSGTSGNNEQFF.

This chain links TRBV4-3 with TRBJ1-5, with 8 bases lining up with TRBD1. Per germline, CDR1 LGHNA and CDR2 YSLEER. J lost 6 bases, V lost 1 base, and 2 bases had no gene match. This CDR3 region has 14 residues. The CDR3 sequence: CASSQVTGGQPQHF. The CDR3, as DNA: TGCGCCAGCAGCCAAGTCACAGGGGGTCAGCCCCAGCATTTT.

The chain carries TRBV2 and TRBJ1-2; D unresolved. Deletions cut 4 bases from V and 0 bases from J, with 9 bases between. There are 14 residues in the CDR3. Germline assignment: CDR1 SNHLY and CDR2 FYNNEI. DNA for the CDR3: TGTGCCAGCAGTGGGACCGTCTCTAACTATGGCTACACCTTC. It encodes CASSGTVSNYGYTF.

This clone has only one observation. J is TRBJ1-6 and V is TRBV7-2; 8 bases are shared with TRBD1. The CDR3 totals 15 residues. Unmatched junction bases numbered 6, after V lost 6 bases and J lost 5 bases. The germline CDR1 and CDR2 sequences are SGHTA and FQGNSA. In DNA form, the CDR3 reads TGTGCCAGCAGACCGGACAGGGCCAATAATTCACCCCTCCACTTT. Protein product: CASRPDRANNSPLHF.

The V and J genes are TRBV27 and TRBJ2-7; D is unclear. The CDR3 has 14 residues. In germline, CDR1 is MNHEY, CDR2 SMNVEV (reference sequence). Trimming pared 4 bases from V and 1 base from J, leaving 11 bases between. In nucleotides, the CDR3 is TGTGCCAGCAGTTCACGACCCACATCCTACGAGCAGTACTTC. It is translated as CASSSRPTSYEQYF.

A note on this clone: Other DNA sequences in the same sample also yield this CDR3. The J gene is TRBJ1-5, the V gene TRBV6-5; 8 positions agree with TRBD1. Germline V gene lookup returns CDR1 MNHEY and CDR2 SVGAGI. J was trimmed by 4 bases and V by 5 bases; bases with no gene match: 7. This CDR3 region has 15 residues. CDR3 residues: CASSPGTGGNQPQHF. In nucleotides, the CDR3 is TGTGCCAGCAGTCCCGGGACAGGTGGGAATCAGCCCCAGCATTTT.

J is TRBJ2-6 and V is TRBV5-4; D remains unclear. CDR1 SGHNT and CDR2 YYREEE come from the germline V gene (reference sequence). Trimming left V 0 bases short and J 1 base short, with 5 bases between. This CDR3 comprises 15 residues. CDR3 sequence: CASSLGASGANVLTF. The CDR3 bases are TGTGCCAGCAGCTTGGGGGCGTCTGGGGCCAACGTCCTGACTTTC. The entire variable domain, with the rest obtained from reference TRBV5-4 and TRBJ2-6, is as follows: ETGVTQSPTHLIKTRGQQVTLRCSSQSGHNTVSWYQQALGQGPQFIFQYYREEENGRGNFPPRFSGLQFPNYSSELNVNALELDDSALYLCASSLGASGANVLTFGAGSRLTVL.

This clone was observed a single time. This chain uses TRBV19 with TRBJ2-3, with 8 bases identical to TRBD1. The CDR3 is 12 amino acids. Looked up from germline, CDR1 is LNHDA and CDR2 is SQIVND (reference sequence). With 3 bases clipped from V and 12 bases from J, the junction kept 5 bases outside the gene matches. The CDR3, as DNA: TGTGCCAGTAGTATTCCCGGGACAGGCCAGTATTTT. Translated, it gives CASSIPGTGQYF. Using reference TRBV19 and TRBJ2-3 for the parts outside the CDR3, the full variable domain is DGGITQSPKYLFRKEGQNVTLSCEQNLNHDAMYWYRQDPGQGLRLIYYSQIVNDFQKGDIAEGYSVSREKKESFPLTVTSAQKNPTAFYLCASSIPGTGQYFGPGTRLTVL.

The chain has TRBV5-1 and TRBJ1-6, with 7 bases fitting TRBD1. V shed 3 bases and J 5 bases; nucleotides not matched to a gene: 8. The CDR3 is 16 residues long. Germline CDR1 and CDR2: SGHRS and YFSETQ. CDR3 in DNA: TGCGCCAGCAGCTGGGAAGGGACAGCGAATAATTCACCCCTCCACTTT. This codes for CASSWEGTANNSPLHF.